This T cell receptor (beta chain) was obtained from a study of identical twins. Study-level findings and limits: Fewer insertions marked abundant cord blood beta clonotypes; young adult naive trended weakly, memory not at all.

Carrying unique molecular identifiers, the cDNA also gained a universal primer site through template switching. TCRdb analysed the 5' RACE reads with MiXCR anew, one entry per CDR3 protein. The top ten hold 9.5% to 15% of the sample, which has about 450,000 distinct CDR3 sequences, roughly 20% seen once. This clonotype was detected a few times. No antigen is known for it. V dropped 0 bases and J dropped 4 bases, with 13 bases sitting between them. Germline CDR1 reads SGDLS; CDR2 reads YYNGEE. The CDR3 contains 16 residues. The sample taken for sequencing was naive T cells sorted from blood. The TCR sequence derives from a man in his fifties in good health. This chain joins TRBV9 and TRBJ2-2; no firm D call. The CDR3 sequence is CASSVATWTGTGELFF. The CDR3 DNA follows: TGTGCCAGCAGCGTAGCTACCTGGACGGGCACCGGGGAGCTGTTTTTT.